This T cell receptor beta chain derives from a study of OX40 agonist ivuxolimab in advanced cancers. At the level of the study: Dose-escalation patients had hepatocellular carcinoma, melanoma, renal cell or head and neck cancer.

Germline V CDR1 and CDR2: LGHNA, YSLEER. This CDR3 has 16 residues. With 0 bases clipped from V and 4 bases from J, the junction kept 3 bases outside the gene matches. Profiling relied on immunoSEQ multiplex PCR, and the TCRdb table lists in-frame clones only, not all of them. This sample has approximately 28,000 clones; approximately 84% occur once, and the top ten carry 26%. The sequencing here drew on CD4+ or CD8+ T cells sorted from blood, taken in a trial of the OX40 agonist ivuxolimab. This chain connects TRBV4-3 to TRBJ1-4; 9 nucleotides agree with TRBD1. This clonotype was sampled from an adult with an advanced solid tumor such as melanoma, head and neck, liver or kidney cancer. Here the CDR3 DNA reads TGCGCCAGCAGCCAAGAGGGGACAGGGAGTAATGAAAAACTGTTTTTT. Protein product: CASSQEGTGSNEKLFF.